Presented here are 20 T cell receptor beta chains from one specimen sequenced in a study of blood T cell repertoires in COVID-19. Using immunoSEQ multiplex PCR, the repertoire was profiled, and TCRdb retains in-frame clones only, with some absent. The table shows about 94,000 clones, with 80% to 85% occurring only once. Sequenced material: peripheral blood. Source of these receptors: a man in his fifties or sixties with acute or convalescent COVID-19.

The rearrangement joins TRBV6-5 to TRBJ2-1; TRBD1 is a possible D gene (6 bases). The CDR3 runs 14 residues. The V end lost 0 bases, the J end lost 7 bases, and 10 bases lay between the germline ends. Germline V gives CDR1 MNHEY, CDR2 SVGAGI. The CDR3 loop reads CASSYSSRGNEQFF. The CDR3, as DNA: TGTGCCAGCAGTTACTCGAGTAGGGGGAATGAGCAGTTCTTC.

The J gene is TRBJ1-2, the V gene TRBV6-5; D gene unclear. In germline, CDR1 is MNHEY, CDR2 SVGAGI. The CDR3 loop spans 16 amino acids. Trimming removed 0 bases from V and 0 bases from J, with 11 bases in between. CDR3 sequence (DNA): TGTGCCAGCAGTTACTCCAGGCCTCAAACTAACTATGGCTACACCTTC. It translates to CASSYSRPQTNYGYTF.

The CDR3 loop is CASSSGQGSNGRQPQHF. CDR3 in DNA: TGTGCCAGCAGCTCAGGTCAGGGAAGTAACGGGAGGCAGCCCCAGCATTTT. The V and J genes are TRBV5-5 and TRBJ1-5; D is perhaps TRBD1 (5 bases). Deletions cut 3 bases from V and 7 bases from J, with 23 bases between. CDR3 length equals 17 residues. Per germline, CDR1 SGHKS and CDR2 YYEKEE (reference sequence).

CDR3 amino acids: CASSPKDRGTGNTIYF. The CDR3 DNA is TGTGCCAGCTCACCAAAGGACAGGGGGACTGGAAACACCATATATTTT. V and J are TRBV18 and TRBJ1-3, with 10 nucleotides matching TRBD1. In germline, CDR1 is KGHSH, CDR2 LQKENI. The CDR3 runs to 16 residues. V shed 2 bases and J 2 bases; nucleotides not matched to a gene: 3.

This clone appeared a few times. This chain uses TRBV27 with TRBJ2-7; 9 nucleotides match TRBD2. Germline V gives CDR1 MNHEY, CDR2 SMNVEV (reference sequence). V trimming: 5 bases; J trimming: 6 bases; junction bases outside the gene matches: 5. The CDR3 is 13 residues long. This CDR3 is CASSLAGIPEQYF. The CDR3 nucleotides read TGTGCCAGCAGTCTAGCGGGAATACCCGAGCAGTACTTC.

The chain is built from TRBV5-1 and TRBJ2-2; TRBD1 aligns across 7 bases. V dropped 7 bases and J dropped 5; count of bases not matched to a gene: 11. The CDR3 is made up of 15 amino acids. The germline V gene has CDR1 SGHRS and CDR2 YFSETQ. DNA for the CDR3: TGCGCCAGCCGCGAAGGGACAGTAGTAACCGGGGAGCTGTTTTTT. Translated, it gives CASREGTVVTGELFF.

The V and J genes are TRBV5-1 and TRBJ1-2; 7 nucleotides agree with TRBD1. Germline trimming cut 0 bases from V and 7 bases from J; bases unmatched to any gene: 3. Germline-derived CDR1 and CDR2 are SGHRS and YFSETQ. The CDR3 is made up of 13 amino acids. The CDR3 sequence is CASSLEGASGYTF. CDR3 DNA sequence: TGCGCCAGCAGCTTGGAGGGGGCCTCTGGCTACACCTTC.

The chain carries TRBV7-3 and TRBJ2-1; 7 nucleotides line up with TRBD2. This CDR3 contains 14 residues. The trim removed 0 bases at V and 4 bases at J, leaving 0 bases unmatched. CDR1 and CDR2 from the germline V gene are SGHTA and FQGTGA. The CDR3 sequence: CASSLTSGYNEQFF. CDR3 sequence (DNA): TGTGCCAGCAGCTTAACTAGCGGGTACAATGAGCAGTTCTTC.

The chain recombines TRBV5-1 with TRBJ2-7; no definite D call. V lost 0 bases and J 0 bases, leaving 7 bases between the germline ends. This CDR3 contains 14 residues. CDR1 SGHRS and CDR2 YFSETQ come from the germline V gene. CDR3 in amino acids: CASSLGQISYEQYF. The CDR3, as DNA: TGCGCCAGCAGCTTGGGGCAGATCTCCTACGAGCAGTACTTC.

The chain couples TRBV21-1 to TRBJ1-2; the table's TRBD1 call for D was not verified on the DNA. TRBV21-1 is a recognized pseudogene. The CDR3 is 15 residues long. The CDR3 DNA reads TGTGCCAGCACCAAGCGGGACAGGGAACTTTATGGCTACACCTTC. Translating it yields CASTKRDRELYGYTF.

The chain uses TRBV7-9 and TRBJ2-2; 8 bases are shared with TRBD1. The ends lost 8 bases at V and 3 bases at J; junction bases unmatched: 5. Germline lookup yields CDR1 SEHNR and CDR2 FQNEAQ (reference sequence). This CDR3 contains 14 residues. DNA for the CDR3: TGTGCCAGCCCGGACAGGGATGACACCGGGGAGCTGTTTTTT. Translation gives CASPDRDDTGELFF.

This rearrangement joins TRBV5-1 to TRBJ1-1; unclear D gene. Trimming took 4 bases from V and 5 from J, leaving 12 bases between them. Germline CDR1 and CDR2: SGHRS and YFSETQ. The CDR3 is made up of 13 amino acids. The CDR3, as DNA: TGCGCCAGCAGCCCCGTGGTGCGGACTGAAGCTTTCTTT. It encodes CASSPVVRTEAFF.

The V gene is TRBV7-2, the J gene TRBJ2-7; TRBD1 is a possible D gene (5 bases). V lost 3 bases, J lost 6 bases, and 12 bases lay in between. The germline V gene encodes CDR1 SGHTA and CDR2 FQGNSA. The CDR3 has 13 residues. The CDR3 here is CASSFDSAAEQYF. The CDR3 nucleotides read TGTGCCAGCAGCTTCGACAGCGCGGCCGAGCAGTACTTC.

This rearrangement joins TRBV5-1 to TRBJ2-7; TRBD1 aligns across 7 bases. The CDR3 runs 15 residues. Germline V gene lookup returns CDR1 SGHRS and CDR2 YFSETQ. The junction had 9 bases not matched to a gene; V was cut back by 4 bases and J by 2 bases. The CDR3 bases are TGCGCCAGCAGCCCTTCTACCGGGACAGCCTACGAGCAGTACTTC. Protein sequence: CASSPSTGTAYEQYF.

The chain is built from TRBV19 and TRBJ2-4, with D perhaps matching TRBD2 (6 bases). Germline CDR1 is LNHDA and CDR2 is SQIVND (reference sequence). Trimming removed 7 bases at V and 6 bases at J, with 7 bases between. This CDR3 region has 11 residues. The chain's CDR3 is CASKEGNIQYF. The CDR3 nucleotides read TGTGCCAGTAAGGAGGGAAACATTCAGTACTTC.

The V and J genes are TRBV27 and TRBJ2-7; 7 bases agree with TRBD1. The germline V gene encodes CDR1 MNHEY and CDR2 SMNVEV (reference sequence). V shed 2 bases and J 5 bases; nucleotides not matched to a gene: 3. There are 13 residues in the CDR3. CDR3 sequence: CASSLDRAHEQYF. The CDR3 coding sequence is TGTGCCAGCAGTTTAGACAGGGCCCACGAGCAGTACTTC.

This rearrangement joins TRBV5-1 to TRBJ2-2, with TRBD1 matching 7 bases. Per germline, CDR1 SGHRS and CDR2 YFSETQ. The CDR3 contains 15 residues. Trimming removed 5 bases from V and 5 bases from J; junction bases left unmatched: 9. This CDR3 reads CASRFQTGQTGELFF. CDR3 nucleotide sequence: TGCGCCAGCAGATTTCAGACAGGGCAAACCGGGGAGCTGTTTTTT.

The chain recombines TRBV5-6 with TRBJ2-7; a weak D match, TRBD2 (5 bases). V dropped 4 bases and J dropped 3 bases, with 8 bases sitting between them. Germline CDR1 SGHDT, CDR2 YYEEEE. This CDR3 has 12 amino acids. CDR3: CASSTGDYEQYF. The CDR3 DNA follows: TGTGCCAGCAGCACCGGGGACTACGAGCAGTACTTC. Filled out from reference TRBV5-6 and TRBJ2-7, the complete variable domain reads DAGVTQSPTHLIKTRGQQVTLRCSPKSGHDTVSWYQQALGQGPQFIFQYYEEEERQRGNFPDRFSGHQFPNYSSELNVNALLLGDSALYLCASSTGDYEQYFGPGTRLTVT.

This clone was seen once. V gene TRBV19 combines with J gene TRBJ2-1; maybe TRBD2 (6 bases). Trimming removed 3 bases from V and 3 bases from J, with 9 bases in between. The CDR3 is 14 residues long. Germline CDR1 reads LNHDA; CDR2 reads SQIVND (reference sequence). CDR3 residues: CASSMMGGYNEQFF. The CDR3 region has the DNA TGTGCCAGTAGTATGATGGGGGGCTACAATGAGCAGTTCTTC.

This clone appeared a few times. The CDR3 here is CASSPAQGWEKLFF. CDR3 bases: TGTGCCAGCTCACCGGCCCAGGGTTGGGAAAAACTGTTTTTT. The rearrangement joins TRBV18 to TRBJ1-4; tentative D call: TRBD1 (5 bases). Per germline, CDR1 KGHSH and CDR2 LQKENI. Trimming removed 3 bases from V and 8 bases from J, with 13 bases in between. This CDR3 has 14 amino acids. The variable domain in full, completed from reference TRBV18 and TRBJ1-4, reads NAGVMQNPRHLVRRRGQEARLRCSPMKGHSHVYWYRQLPEEGLKFMVYLQKENIIDESGMPKERFSAEFPKEGPSILRIQQVVRGDSAAYFCASSPAQGWEKLFFGSGTQLSVL.